These T cell receptor beta chains were read from a single sample in a study of shared clonotypes between healthy human individuals. Clones were read by immunoSEQ multiplex PCR, and TCRdb kept only the in-frame ones, dropping some. The table shows some 630,000 clones, with more than 70% occurring only once. Sequenced input: memory CD4+ T cells sorted from blood. These receptor sequences come from a woman aged 25 to 39 in good health. Both conserved end residues are part of each CDR3. The D gene is left open where the match is weak. Clone sizes are given selectively: once, few, many, or a class where the clone is expanded.

CDR3 DNA	CDR3 protein	D gene	CDR3 length	V gene	clone size	J gene
TGTGCCAGCAGTTACGAAATAGGAGCCTATGGCTACACCTTC	CASSYEIGAYGYTF	-	14	TRBV28	once	TRBJ1-2
TGTGCCAGCAGTTTCCTTGGGAATGAAGAGACCCAGTACTTC	CASSFLGNEETQYF	-	14	TRBV28	-	TRBJ2-5
TGTGCCAGCATGGGAGGGGGGTTTAGCACAGATACGCAGTATTTT	CASMGGGFSTDTQYF	-	15	TRBV2	-	TRBJ2-3
TGTGCCAGCAGGGATGACTACTCTGGGGCCAACGTCCTGACTTTC	CASRDDYSGANVLTF	-	15	TRBV27	-	TRBJ2-6
TGTGCCAGCAGCCCCATAGGGTTGTACTACGAGCAGTACTTC	CASSPIGLYYEQYF	-	14	TRBV7-8	-	TRBJ2-7
TGTGCCAGCAGTTTAGGGGGGTCAGATACGCAGTATTTT	CASSLGGSDTQYF	-	13	TRBV28	-	TRBJ2-3
TGCGCCAGCAGCCAGGGGGTAGAGGCCGGGGAGCTGTTTTTT	CASSQGVEAGELFF	TRBD1	14	TRBV5-1	many	TRBJ2-2
TGTGCCAGCAGCGCCATCGTGATCTCTGGAAACACCATATATTTT	CASSAIVISGNTIYF	-	15	TRBV28	-	TRBJ1-3
TGTGCCAGCAGCTTACCGGGGGGCAGCGGCTACACCTTC	CASSLPGGSGYTF	-	13	TRBV11-1	-	TRBJ1-2
TGTGCCAGCAGCTTCGGACTAGCGACCGGGGAGCTGTTTTTT	CASSFGLATGELFF	TRBD2	14	TRBV7-9	-	TRBJ2-2
TGTGCCAGCAGCTCCCGACAGGGATCCTTCGAGCAGTACTTC	CASSSRQGSFEQYF	TRBD1	14	TRBV11-1	-	TRBJ2-7
TGTGCCAGTACCCTCTGGGGGACAGATAAGAATGAGCAGTTCTTC	CASTLWGTDKNEQFF	TRBD1	15	TRBV19	-	TRBJ2-1
TGCGCCAGCAGTGAGCGAAGACAACTAGCTGAGCAGTTCTTC	CASSERRQLAEQFF	-	14	TRBV10-1	few	TRBJ2-1
TGCGCCAGCAGCCCTTTGGGGGGTGGTGAGACCCAGTACTTC	CASSPLGGGETQYF	-	14	TRBV10-2	once	TRBJ2-5
TGTGCCAGCAGCGTGGGGTTAGCGGGAGAGAGAGATACGCAGTATTTT	CASSVGLAGERDTQYF	TRBD2	16	TRBV9	-	TRBJ2-3
TGTGCCAGCAGCGCCGCCAGGTGGGGCGAGCAGTACTTC	CASSAARWGEQYF	-	13	TRBV11-3	-	TRBJ2-7
TGTGCCAGCAGCTGGACAGGGTCTGGGGCCAACGTCCTGACTTTC	CASSWTGSGANVLTF	TRBD1	15	TRBV7-9	-	TRBJ2-6
TGTGCCAGCAGCCCACGCTATGGCTACACCTTC	CASSPRYGYTF	-	11	TRBV11-2	-	TRBJ1-2
TGCAGCGTTGGATCGGGGTCTGAAAAACTGTTTTTT	CSVGSGSEKLFF	-	12	TRBV29-1	-	TRBJ1-4
TGTGCCAGCAGCTTAGCCCCGGGACAGCTAAGAGAGACCCAGTACTTC	CASSLAPGQLRETQYF	TRBD1	16	TRBV11-2	-	TRBJ2-5
TGCGCCAGCAGTCTGGCTTGGAGGAGTATACATCCCGGGGAGCTGTTTTTT	CASSLAWRSIHPGELFF	-	17	TRBV23-1	-	TRBJ2-2
TGCGCCAGCAGCTTGGGTGACCCAACCCACGAGCAGTACTTC	CASSLGDPTHEQYF	-	14	TRBV5-1	-	TRBJ2-7
TGTGCCAGCAAGCCTCAGGAAAACTATGGCTACACCTTC	CASKPQENYGYTF	-	13	TRBV6-5	-	TRBJ1-2
TGTGCCAGCAGACAAGGGAGCGGGTACACTGAAGCTTTCTTT	CASRQGSGYTEAFF	-	14	TRBV6-6	-	TRBJ1-1
TGTGCCAGCAGTGTCCCGGGACAGGGATCTGGCTACACCTTC	CASSVPGQGSGYTF	TRBD1	14	TRBV28	-	TRBJ1-2
TGTGCCAGCTCACCTCTTGCAGGGAACACTGAAGCTTTCTTT	CASSPLAGNTEAFF	-	14	TRBV18	once	TRBJ1-1
TGTGCCAGCAACTCAGGGGCTTTCAAGACGGTAAATGAGCAGTTCTTC	CASNSGAFKTVNEQFF	-	16	TRBV28	-	TRBJ2-1
TGTGCCTGGAGTGTACTTCCCGCCGGGAGAGGAGATGAGCAGTTCTTC	CAWSVLPAGRGDEQFF	-	16	TRBV30	many	TRBJ2-1
TGTGCCAGCAGCTTAGGGGGACAACTTGGTGAAAAACTGTTTTTT	CASSLGGQLGEKLFF	-	15	TRBV7-9	-	TRBJ1-4